The next 5 T cell receptor beta chains were all read from a single sample in a study of T-cell reconstitution after alpha-beta-depleted transplantation in children. Unique molecular identifiers were incorporated during preparation of the TCRbeta library. TCRdb itself ran the PCR reads through MiXCR, one entry per CDR3 protein. The data contain 90,000 to 120,000 distinct CDR3 sequences, 5% to 7% of them seen just once; the ten biggest clones take up more than 20%. Sequencing was performed on PBMCs, mostly from graft donor cells, taken 360 days after TCRalphabeta/CD19-depleted stem cell transplant. Every receptor here comes from a male patient between 2 and 10 years old who had a stem cell transplant for acute lymphoblastic leukemia, so the T cells may come from the graft donor.

This clonotype was counted ten times or more. This rearrangement joins TRBV7-2 to TRBJ2-1, with D hard to call. This CDR3 region has 14 residues. Between the trimmed V and J ends, which lost 1 base and 13 bases, there was a span of 17 bases. Germline V gene lookup returns CDR1 SGHTA and CDR2 FQGNSA. Here the CDR3 DNA reads TGTGCCAGCAGCTTAGAGGTTATCCCCGTGAGACAGTTCTTC. Translation: CASSLEVIPVRQFF.

The sample holds a few counts of this clonotype. This rearrangement joins TRBV28 to TRBJ1-4, with a weak D call TRBD1 (6 bases). V was clipped by 5 bases and J by 8 bases, with 6 bases between them. The CDR3 sequence is 11 residues long. Germline CDR1 and CDR2: MDHEN and SYDVKM. The CDR3 DNA sequence: TGTGCCAGCAGTCAGGGGGAAAAACTGTTTTTT. This codes for CASSQGEKLFF.

This clonotype was detected many times. The chain employs TRBV12-3 or TRBV12-4 and TRBJ2-5; a weak D match, TRBD1 (6 bases). V dropped 2 bases and J dropped 5 bases, with 15 bases sitting between them. This CDR3 is 15 amino acids long. CDR3 nucleotide sequence: TGTGCCAGCAGTTTACTCCGACAGGAAGGGGAGACCCAGTACTTC. Residues: CASSLLRQEGETQYF.

V gene TRBV2 combines with J gene TRBJ1-4, with 8 positions matching TRBD1. The CDR3 runs 16 residues. Germline CDR1 reads SNHLY; CDR2 reads FYNNEI. J was trimmed by 6 bases and V by 5 bases; bases with no gene match: 11. In nucleotides, the CDR3 is TGTGCCAGCAGTCCCTCCTTGACAGGGGTGGATGAAAAACTGTTTTTT. Encoded protein: CASSPSLTGVDEKLFF.

The sample holds many counts of this clonotype. The rearrangement joins TRBV20-1 to TRBJ2-7, with 10 nucleotides matching TRBD1. V lost 3 bases to trimming and J lost 0 bases; unmatched junction nucleotides: 5. The CDR3 sequence is 15 residues long. Germline V gene lookup returns CDR1 DFQATT and CDR2 SNEGSKA (reference sequence). This chain's CDR3 is CSASPGTGDSYEQYF. The CDR3 DNA follows: TGCAGTGCTAGTCCCGGGACAGGGGACTCCTACGAGCAGTACTTC.